Below are 32 T cell receptor beta chains sequenced from a single sample in a study of blood T cell repertoires in COVID-19. This table comes from immunoSEQ multiplex PCR, and its TCRdb copy is limited to in-frame clones, with some not included. The data show over 200,000 clones, roughly 89% seen once. The sample comprised PBMCs or T cells enriched from blood (not recorded which). The origin of the receptors is a man aged 30 to 45 who had been exposed to COVID-19.

This clone was seen once. The chain joins TRBV6-4 to TRBJ1-6; no reliable D call. The germline CDR1 and CDR2 sequences are MRHNA and SNTAGT. The CDR3 contains 15 residues. V was shortened by 3 bases and J by 7 bases, with 13 bases between the two germline ends. The CDR3 is CASSESGRGNSPLHF. CDR3 nucleotide sequence: TGTGCCAGCAGTGAAAGCGGACGGGGAAATTCACCCCTCCACTTT.

This chain connects TRBV5-1 to TRBJ2-3, with a possible D match to TRBD2 (5 bases). The ends were cut back, 6 bases at V and 4 bases at J, with 6 bases in the middle. The CDR3 sequence is 11 residues long. Germline CDR1 reads SGHRS; CDR2 reads YFSETQ. CDR3 in DNA: TGCGCCAGCAAGGAGGCAGATACGCAGTATTTT. It encodes CASKEADTQYF.

The chain has TRBV18 and TRBJ1-1; the D gene is possibly TRBD1 (5 bases). Germline CDR1 KGHSH, CDR2 LQKENI. The length of the CDR3 is 15 residues. V was cut by 1 base and J by 1 base, with 10 bases left in between. The CDR3 spells CASSPLGGPNTEAFF. CDR3 bases: TGTGCCAGCTCACCACTGGGGGGACCGAACACTGAAGCTTTCTTT. Based on the CDR3 plus reference TRBV18 and TRBJ1-1, the full variable domain is NAGVMQNPRHLVRRRGQEARLRCSPMKGHSHVYWYRQLPEEGLKFMVYLQKENIIDESGMPKERFSAEFPKEGPSILRIQQVVRGDSAAYFCASSPLGGPNTEAFFGQGTRLTVV.

The rearrangement joins TRBV29-1 to TRBJ2-6, with D tentatively TRBD1 (6 bases). With 7 bases removed from V and 9 bases from J, the gap between germline ends came to 13 bases. Germline-derived CDR1 and CDR2 are SQVTM and ANQGSEA. This CDR3 region has 12 residues. This chain's CDR3 is CSAQGADNVLTF. The CDR3 nucleotides read TGCAGCGCACAGGGAGCTGACAACGTCCTGACTTTC.

The chain uses TRBV6-1 and TRBJ1-4; unclear D gene. V lost 0 bases and J lost 7, with 9 bases in between. CDR1 and CDR2 from the germline V gene are MNHNS and SASEGT. The CDR3 is 14 amino acids. In DNA, the CDR3 is TGTGCCAGCAGTGAAGCCGCGGCGGGTGAAAAACTGTTTTTT. Its protein is CASSEAAAGEKLFF.

The V gene is TRBV4-2, the J gene TRBJ2-5; 9 bases agree with TRBD2. Unmatched junction bases numbered 7, after V lost 1 base and J lost 1 base. The CDR3 runs 17 residues. The V gene's germline CDR1 is LGHNA and CDR2 YNFKEQ. The CDR3 is CASSQGLGSGGQETQYF. CDR3 in DNA: TGTGCCAGCAGCCAAGGGCTTGGTAGCGGGGGCCAAGAGACCCAGTACTTC.

This clone was observed a few times. V and J are TRBV7-2 and TRBJ1-1; possible D gene TRBD1, 5 bases. The germline CDR1 and CDR2 sequences are SGHTA and FQGNSA. Trimming stripped 4 bases from V and 6 bases from J, with 15 bases between. The CDR3 loop spans 14 amino acids. CDR3 sequence reads: CASSSQGNSPEAFF. CDR3 nucleotides: TGTGCCAGCAGCTCCCAGGGTAACTCCCCTGAAGCTTTCTTT.

To note about this clone: One end of the junction varies from germline; a read error may be responsible. The V and J genes are TRBV13 and TRBJ2-4; 13 bases align to TRBD2. Germline loops: CDR1 PRHDT, CDR2 FYEKMQ (reference sequence). CDR3 length equals 12 residues. The CDR3 nucleotides are TGTGCCAGCAGCATTGGGACTAGCGGGGTAAATTTC. The encoded protein is CASSIGTSGVNF.

J is TRBJ1-5 and V is TRBV7-4; D might be TRBD1 (6 bases). The germline V gene has CDR1 SGHVT and CDR2 SQSDAQ. Trimming stripped 3 bases from V and 5 bases from J, with 17 bases between. This CDR3 has 16 residues. The DNA of the CDR3 is TGTGCCAGCAGCTTGCCAGGCGCTAAGGGGGATCAGCCCCAGCATTTT. This translates into CASSLPGAKGDQPQHF. Full variable domain (remainder filled in from reference TRBV7-4 and TRBJ1-5): GAGVSQSPRYKVAKRGRDVALRCDSISGHVTLYWYRQTLGQGSEVLTYSQSDAQRDKSGRPSGRFSAERPERSVSTLKIQRTEQGDSAVYLCASSLPGAKGDQPQHFGDGTRLSIL.

V is TRBV27 and J is TRBJ1-2; tentatively, D is TRBD1 (6 bases). With 5 bases removed from V and 0 bases from J, the gap between germline ends came to 13 bases. The CDR3 extends over 15 amino acids. Germline V CDR1 and CDR2: MNHEY, SMNVEV (reference sequence). This CDR3 reads CASSPGTPSNYGYTF. The CDR3 DNA follows: TGTGCCAGCAGTCCCGGGACACCTTCTAACTATGGCTACACCTTC.

The chain has TRBV25-1 and TRBJ1-2; D gene uncertain. Germline-derived CDR1 and CDR2 are MGHDK and SYGVNS. CDR3 length: 14 residues. V lost 0 bases and J lost 3, with 8 bases in between. In DNA, the CDR3 is TGTGCCAGCAGTGAATATTTCGGGGACTATGGCTACACCTTC. Encoded protein: CASSEYFGDYGYTF.

The chain links TRBV6-5 to TRBJ1-5; 10 bases fit TRBD1. CDR3 length: 15 amino acids. CDR1 is MNHEY and CDR2 is SVGAGI in the germline V gene. V lost 5 bases, J lost 5 bases, and 6 bases stayed unmatched. The CDR3 here is CASSTSGTGDQPQHF. The CDR3 bases are TGTGCCAGCAGTACCTCCGGGACAGGGGATCAGCCCCAGCATTTT.

The chain uses TRBV19 and TRBJ2-3; no firm D call. Germline CDR1 LNHDA, CDR2 SQIVND (reference sequence). CDR3 length equals 12 residues. Trimming took off 3 bases at V and 2 bases at J, with 3 bases between the two ends. CDR3 loop: CASSIHTDTQYF. CDR3 bases: TGTGCCAGTAGTATCCACACAGATACGCAGTATTTT.

Turning to this clone: An end of the junction differs from the germline gene, which may be a read error. This chain uses TRBV7-2 with TRBJ1-1; D ambiguous. Looked up from germline, CDR1 is SGHTA and CDR2 is FQGNSA. The CDR3 loop spans 14 amino acids. The DNA of the CDR3 is TGTGCCAGCTGCTTACAGATAACGAACACTGAAGCTTTCTTT. Protein product: CASCLQITNTEAFF.

The chain recombines TRBV29-1 with TRBJ1-1, with 10 bases fitting TRBD1. The CDR3 has 15 amino acids. J lost 0 bases, V lost 4 bases, and 5 bases had no gene match. Germline V gene lookup returns CDR1 SQVTM and CDR2 ANQGSEA. This chain's CDR3 is CSVARTGGVNTEAFF. The CDR3 nucleotides are TGCAGCGTTGCCCGGACAGGGGGAGTGAACACTGAAGCTTTCTTT.

This clone was counted once. The CDR3 DNA reads TGTGCCAGCAGCTTACAGGGACAGTATAATTCACCCCTCCACTTT. Amino acids: CASSLQGQYNSPLHF. The gene calls are TRBV5-4 and TRBJ1-6; 7 nucleotides match TRBD1. Germline CDR1 SGHNT, CDR2 YYREEE (reference sequence). CDR3 size: 15 residues. Trimming cost V 2 bases and J 4 bases; bases outside gene matches: 3.

V usage is TRBV15 and J usage is TRBJ1-2; D remains unclear. This CDR3 contains 15 residues. CDR1 and CDR2 from the germline V gene are LNHNV and YYDKDF (reference sequence). The V end was cut by 5 bases, the J end by 4 bases, with 17 bases between. The CDR3 loop reads CATSPTVGEAYGYTF. The CDR3 nucleotides are TGTGCCACCAGCCCAACCGTGGGAGAGGCCTATGGCTACACCTTC.

This chain joins TRBV3-1 (or the pseudogene TRBV3-2) and TRBJ2-2, with no clear D. The ends were cut back, 1 base at V and 7 bases at J, with 10 bases in the middle. Germline V gene data show CDR1 as LGHDT and CDR2 as YNNKEL (reference sequence). The CDR3 contains 14 residues. CDR3: CASSQGPFIGELFF. CDR3 in DNA: TGTGCCAGCAGCCAAGGTCCCTTTATCGGGGAGCTGTTTTTT.

Only one count was recorded for this clone. The CDR3 sequence is CASSYRSTGLTYEQYF. The CDR3 DNA is TGTGCCAGCAGCTATCGATCGACAGGCCTCACCTACGAGCAGTACTTC. The gene calls are TRBV7-2 and TRBJ2-7; D perhaps matches TRBD1 (6 bases). V lost 4 bases and J lost 2, with 18 bases in between. Germline V gene data show CDR1 as SGHTA and CDR2 as FQGNSA. The CDR3 covers 16 residues.

V and J are TRBV10-3 and TRBJ1-2; weak D call: TRBD1 (5 bases). The CDR3 runs 15 residues. Germline values: CDR1 ENHRY, CDR2 SYGVKD. V dropped 3 bases and J dropped 4 bases, with 15 bases sitting between them. Written as DNA, the CDR3 is TGTGCCATCAGTGATGAGTTAGGGGTTGGCTATGGCTACACCTTC. Translating it yields CAISDELGVGYGYTF.

This clone was observed a few times. The V gene is TRBV6-1, the J gene TRBJ2-5; 16 nucleotides line up with TRBD2. Germline V gene lookup returns CDR1 MNHNS and CDR2 SASEGT. With 1 base clipped from V and 4 bases from J, the junction kept 6 bases outside the gene matches. The length of the CDR3 is 18 residues. The CDR3 DNA is TGTGCCAGCAGTGAAGTCCCGGGACTAGCGGGGGGGCGAGAGACCCAGTACTTC. Encoded protein: CASSEVPGLAGGRETQYF.

The chain links TRBV6-5 to TRBJ1-3; D is uncertain. In germline, CDR1 is MNHEY, CDR2 SVGAGI. The V end was cut by 4 bases, the J end by 3 bases, with 7 bases between. The CDR3 consists of 13 residues. Here the CDR3 reads CASSLQLGNTIYF. CDR3 sequence (DNA): TGTGCCAGCAGTTTACAGCTTGGAAACACCATATATTTT.

The chain employs TRBV21-1 and TRBJ2-7; the D call in the table, TRBD2, was not verified against the DNA. TRBV21-1 is flagged as a pseudogene. The CDR3 totals 10 residues. The CDR3 DNA is TGTGCCAGCAGCAAACCCTTTAATAACTTC. It translates to CASSKPFNNF.

This rearrangement joins TRBV5-6 to TRBJ2-3; a weak D match, TRBD2 (7 bases). This CDR3 comprises 13 residues. With 4 bases removed from V and 5 bases from J, the gap between germline ends came to 11 bases. Germline V CDR1 and CDR2: SGHDT, YYEEEE. The CDR3 region is CASSRGARDTQYF. For the CDR3, the DNA is TGTGCCAGCAGCCGGGGGGCTAGAGATACGCAGTATTTT.

V gene TRBV16 combines with J gene TRBJ1-5; D ambiguous. Germline V gene lookup returns CDR1 KGHSY and CDR2 FQNENV. This CDR3 has 14 amino acids. V was shortened by 5 bases and J by 6 bases, with 14 bases between the two germline ends. Here the CDR3 DNA reads TGTGCCAGCAGCACTTCTCCTCGGGGTCAGCCCCAGCATTTT. It codes for CASSTSPRGQPQHF.

V usage is TRBV2 and J usage is TRBJ2-3, with D possibly matching TRBD1 (6 bases). Germline-derived CDR1 and CDR2 are SNHLY and FYNNEI. The CDR3 is 15 residues long. Trimming removed 4 bases from V and 2 bases from J, with 13 bases in between. The CDR3 bases are TGTGCCAGCAGTGGGGGACAACGGAACACAGATACGCAGTATTTT. This encodes CASSGGQRNTDTQYF.

The V call is TRBV3-1 (or the pseudogene TRBV3-2), the J call TRBJ2-4; no clear D. V lost 5 bases and J 11 bases, leaving 13 bases between the germline ends. Germline CDR1 is LGHDT and CDR2 is YNNKEL (reference sequence). The CDR3 runs 12 residues. The DNA for the CDR3 is TGTGCCAGCAGCGACTCTTCGGTCGTTCAGTACTTC. Translating gives CASSDSSVVQYF.

This clone was observed once. The rearrangement uses TRBV28 and TRBJ1-2, with D maybe TRBD1 (5 bases). This CDR3 has 14 residues. CDR1 is MDHEN and CDR2 is SYDVKM in the germline V gene. The germline V and J ends were trimmed by 8 bases and 5 bases, with 18 bases remaining between them. CDR3 nucleotide sequence: TGTGCCAGCTACAGTTCCGGCAGGACATATGGCTACACCTTC. Translating gives CASYSSGRTYGYTF.

The chain combines TRBV29-1 with TRBJ2-7; 7 bases are shared with TRBD2. Per the germline V gene, CDR1 is SQVTM and CDR2 is ANQGSEA. With V trimmed by 4 bases and J by 1 base, 4 bases remained unmatched. This CDR3 contains 13 residues. CDR3 DNA: TGCAGCGTTGCTGGGGGGGATTCCTACGAGCAGTACTTC. This codes for CSVAGGDSYEQYF.

There are a few counts of this clone. The CDR3 sequence: CASSTREVQDAFHYGYTF. The CDR3 DNA follows: TGTGCCAGTAGTACCCGAGAGGTACAGGATGCTTTCCACTATGGCTACACCTTC. The chain links TRBV19 to TRBJ1-2, with D possibly being TRBD1 (5 bases). Per germline, CDR1 LNHDA and CDR2 SQIVND (reference sequence). V was trimmed by 4 bases and J by 3 bases, leaving 24 bases between them. The CDR3 length is 18 residues.

The rearrangement links TRBV5-1 to TRBJ1-6, with D possibly matching TRBD1 (5 bases). The ends were cut back, 0 bases at V and 8 bases at J, with 12 bases in the middle. In germline, CDR1 is SGHRS, CDR2 YFSETQ. This CDR3 comprises 15 residues. The CDR3 sequence: CASSLEQGSHSPLHF. In DNA form, the CDR3 reads TGCGCCAGCAGCTTGGAGCAGGGATCGCATTCACCCCTCCACTTT.

This clone came up once. The chain recombines TRBV5-1 with TRBJ1-1; 7 bases agree with TRBD1. Per germline, CDR1 SGHRS and CDR2 YFSETQ. The CDR3 is made up of 14 amino acids. With 4 bases clipped from V and 6 bases from J, the junction kept 9 bases outside the gene matches. CDR3 bases: TGCGCCAGCAGCAGGGACAGAGGGGACGCTGAAGCTTTCTTT. Its translation is CASSRDRGDAEAFF.